The T cell receptor (beta chain) under discussion was sequenced for a study of vaccination and CD4 T cells after COVID-19. Cultured CD4+ T-cell DNA underwent Oncomine TCR Beta short-read sequencing. TCRdb passed the PCR reads through MiXCR, listing each CDR3 protein once. The sample contains 11,000 to 15,000 distinct CDR3 sequences, under 30% of which appear only once. Treatment given: roughly 11-day PBMC culture with coronavirus spike peptide pools or control peptides (ViraFEST assay). This CDR3 spans 13 amino acids. The germline gives CDR1 DFQATT, CDR2 SNEGSKA (reference sequence). The V and J ends lost 4 bases and 6 bases, in that order; junction bases with no gene match: 7. As to this clonotype: The antigen remains unidentified.

The sample comprised cultured CD4+ T cells from blood. The source of this sequence is a human donor with COVID-19. This chain uses TRBV20-1 with TRBJ1-1; 8 bases are a match to TRBD1. The CDR3 DNA reads as TGCAGTGCTAAAGTAGACAGGGGCTCTGAAGCTTTCTTT. Its protein product is CSAKVDRGSEAFF.